This TCR beta chain came from a study of identifying expanded T cells in peripheral blood. Profiling relied on immunoSEQ multiplex PCR, and the TCRdb table lists in-frame clones only, not all of them. The table records roughly 100,000 clones, 88% of them present only once. Germline V gene sequence: CDR1 SQVTM, CDR2 ANQGSEA. The CDR3 spans 12 residues. V dropped 3 bases and J dropped 5 bases, with 10 bases sitting between them. The source is a person between 18 and 69 years old in good health. The material sequenced was blood. The chain joins TRBV29-1 to TRBJ2-5; D is unresolved. The CDR3 is CSVELVSETQYF. CDR3 sequence (DNA): TGCAGCGTTGAGTTGGTCAGTGAGACCCAGTACTTC. The full variable domain, its missing parts supplied by reference TRBV29-1 and TRBJ2-5, is SAVISQKPSRDICQRGTSLTIQCQVDSQVTMMFWYRQQPGQSLTLIATANQGSEATYESGFVIDKFPISRPNLTFSTLTVSNMSPEDSSIYLCSVELVSETQYFGPGTRLLVL.